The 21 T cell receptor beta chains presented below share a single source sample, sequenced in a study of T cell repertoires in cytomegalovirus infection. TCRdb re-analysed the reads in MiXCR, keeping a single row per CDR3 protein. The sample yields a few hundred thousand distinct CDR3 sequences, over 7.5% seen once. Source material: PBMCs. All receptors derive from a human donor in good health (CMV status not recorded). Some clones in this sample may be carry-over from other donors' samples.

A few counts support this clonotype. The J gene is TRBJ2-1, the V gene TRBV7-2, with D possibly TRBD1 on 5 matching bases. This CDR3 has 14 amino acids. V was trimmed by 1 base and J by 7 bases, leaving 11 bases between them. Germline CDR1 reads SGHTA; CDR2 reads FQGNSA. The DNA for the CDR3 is TGTGCCAGCAGCTTAGAGCGCGCAGGGAATGAGCAGTTCTTC. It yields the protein CASSLERAGNEQFF.

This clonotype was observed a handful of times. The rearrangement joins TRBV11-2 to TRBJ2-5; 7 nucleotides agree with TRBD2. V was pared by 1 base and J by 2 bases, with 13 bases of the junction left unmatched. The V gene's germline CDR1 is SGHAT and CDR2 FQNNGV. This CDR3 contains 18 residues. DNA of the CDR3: TGTGCCAGCAGCTTAGGCCACATTTTCACTAGCGATCAAGAGACCCAGTACTTC. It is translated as CASSLGHIFTSDQETQYF.

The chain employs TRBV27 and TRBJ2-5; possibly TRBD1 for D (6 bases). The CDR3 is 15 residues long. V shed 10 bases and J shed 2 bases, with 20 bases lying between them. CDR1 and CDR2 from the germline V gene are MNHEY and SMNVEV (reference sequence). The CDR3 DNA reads TGTGCCATTGGGCGTCCTGGGGGCCTTCAAGAGACCCAGTACTTC. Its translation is CAIGRPGGLQETQYF.

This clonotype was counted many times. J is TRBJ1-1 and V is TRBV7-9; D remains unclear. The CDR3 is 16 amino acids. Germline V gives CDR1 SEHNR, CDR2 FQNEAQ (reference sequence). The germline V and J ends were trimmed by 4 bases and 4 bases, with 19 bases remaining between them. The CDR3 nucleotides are TGTGCCAGCAGCTCCCTTCTAAGCAGCTATGGCACTGAAGCTTTCTTT. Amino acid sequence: CASSSLLSSYGTEAFF. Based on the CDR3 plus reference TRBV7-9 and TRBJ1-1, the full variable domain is DTGVSQNPRHKITKRGQNVTFRCDPISEHNRLYWYRQTLGQGPEFLTYFQNEAQLEKSRLLSDRFSAERPKGSFSTLEIQRTEQGDSAMYLCASSSLLSSYGTEAFFGQGTRLTVV.

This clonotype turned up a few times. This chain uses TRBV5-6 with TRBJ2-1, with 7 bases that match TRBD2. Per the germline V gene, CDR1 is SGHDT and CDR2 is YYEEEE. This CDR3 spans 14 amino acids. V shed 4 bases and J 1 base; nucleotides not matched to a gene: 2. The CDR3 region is CASSRGVSYNEQFF. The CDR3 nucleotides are TGTGCCAGCAGCCGGGGGGTATCCTACAATGAGCAGTTCTTC.

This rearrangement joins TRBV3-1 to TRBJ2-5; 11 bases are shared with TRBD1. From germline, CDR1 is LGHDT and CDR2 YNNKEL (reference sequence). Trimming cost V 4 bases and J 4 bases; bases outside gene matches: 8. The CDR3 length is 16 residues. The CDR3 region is CASSLQRTGGRETQYF. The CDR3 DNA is TGTGCCAGCAGCCTACAAAGGACAGGGGGCAGAGAGACCCAGTACTTC.

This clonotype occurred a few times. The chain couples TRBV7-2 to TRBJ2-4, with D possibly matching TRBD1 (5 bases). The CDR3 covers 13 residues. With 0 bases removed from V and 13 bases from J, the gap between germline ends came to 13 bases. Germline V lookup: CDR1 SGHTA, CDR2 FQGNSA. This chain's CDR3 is CASSLAPDKNQYF. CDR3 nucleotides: TGTGCCAGCAGCTTAGCTCCGGACAAAAACCAGTACTTC.

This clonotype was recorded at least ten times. The CDR3 here is CASSLNQYEQYF. The CDR3 region has the DNA TGTGCCAGCAGCCTGAACCAATACGAGCAGTACTTC. J is TRBJ2-7 and V is TRBV7-2; D uncertain. Trimming took 5 bases from V and 4 from J, leaving 9 bases between them. This CDR3 comprises 12 residues. CDR1 is SGHTA, CDR2 FQGNSA, per germline.

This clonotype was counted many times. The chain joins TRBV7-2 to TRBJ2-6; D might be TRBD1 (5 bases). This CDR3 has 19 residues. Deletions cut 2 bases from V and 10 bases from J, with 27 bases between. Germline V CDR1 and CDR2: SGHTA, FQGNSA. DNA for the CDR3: TGTGCCAGCAGCTTAATGGGTGTCGGACCAGGACAAGGCAGGAACGTCCTGACTTTC. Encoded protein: CASSLMGVGPGQGRNVLTF.

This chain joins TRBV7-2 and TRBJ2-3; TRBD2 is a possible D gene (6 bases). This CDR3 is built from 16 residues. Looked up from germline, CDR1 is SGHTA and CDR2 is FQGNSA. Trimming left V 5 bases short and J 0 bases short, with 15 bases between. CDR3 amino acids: CASSLPGGASTDTQYF. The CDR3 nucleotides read TGTGCCAGCAGCCTACCAGGCGGGGCTAGCACAGATACGCAGTATTTT.

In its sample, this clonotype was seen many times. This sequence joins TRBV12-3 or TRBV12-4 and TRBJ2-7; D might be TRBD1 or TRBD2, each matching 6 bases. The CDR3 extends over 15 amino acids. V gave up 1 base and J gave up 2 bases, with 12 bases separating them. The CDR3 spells CASSLGGGLPYEQYF. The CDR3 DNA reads TGTGCCAGCAGTTTAGGAGGGGGGCTCCCCTACGAGCAGTACTTC.

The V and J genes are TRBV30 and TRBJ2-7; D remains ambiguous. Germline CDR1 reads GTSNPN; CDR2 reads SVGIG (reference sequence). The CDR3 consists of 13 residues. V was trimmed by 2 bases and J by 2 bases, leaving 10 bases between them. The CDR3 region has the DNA TGTGCCTGGAGTCCGACCGCCACCTACGAGCAGTACTTC. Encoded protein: CAWSPTATYEQYF. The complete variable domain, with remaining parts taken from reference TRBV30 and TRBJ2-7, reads SQTIHQWPATLVQPVGSPLSLECTVEGTSNPNLYWYRQAAGRGLQLLFYSVGIGQISSEVPQNLSASRPQDRQFILSSKKLLLSDSGFYLCAWSPTATYEQYFGPGTRLTVT.

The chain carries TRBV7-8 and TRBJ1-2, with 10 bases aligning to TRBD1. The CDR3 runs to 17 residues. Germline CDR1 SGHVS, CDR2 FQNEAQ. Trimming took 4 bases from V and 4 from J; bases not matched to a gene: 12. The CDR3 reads CASSSTRQGARLYGYTF. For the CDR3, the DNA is TGTGCCAGCAGCTCTACCAGACAGGGGGCGCGACTCTATGGCTACACCTTC.

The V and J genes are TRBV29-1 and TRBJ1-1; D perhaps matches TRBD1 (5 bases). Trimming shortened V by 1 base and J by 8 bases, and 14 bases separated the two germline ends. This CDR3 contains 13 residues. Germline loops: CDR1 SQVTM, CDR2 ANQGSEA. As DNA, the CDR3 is TGCAGCGTTGAAGGCGTAGGGGCGGTAGAAGCTTTCTTT. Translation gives CSVEGVGAVEAFF.

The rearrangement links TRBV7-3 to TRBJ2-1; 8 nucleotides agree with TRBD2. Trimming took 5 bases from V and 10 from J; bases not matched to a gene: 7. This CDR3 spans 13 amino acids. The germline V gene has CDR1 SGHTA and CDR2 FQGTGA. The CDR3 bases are TGTGCCAGCAGCGGGGGGACTAGTGGAGAGCAGTTCTTC. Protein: CASSGGTSGEQFF. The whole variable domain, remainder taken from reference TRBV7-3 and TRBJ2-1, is GAGVSQTPSNKVTEKGKYVELRCDPISGHTALYWYRQSLGQGPEFLIYFQGTGAADDSGLPNDRFFAVRPEGSVSTLKIQRTERGDSAVYLCASSGGTSGEQFFGPGTRLTVL.

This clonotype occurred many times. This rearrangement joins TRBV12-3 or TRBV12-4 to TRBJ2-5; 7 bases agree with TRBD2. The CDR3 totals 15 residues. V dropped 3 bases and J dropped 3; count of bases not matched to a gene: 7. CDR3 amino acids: CASSFWGGSKETQYF. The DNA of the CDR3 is TGTGCCAGCAGTTTTTGGGGGGGGTCCAAAGAGACCCAGTACTTC.

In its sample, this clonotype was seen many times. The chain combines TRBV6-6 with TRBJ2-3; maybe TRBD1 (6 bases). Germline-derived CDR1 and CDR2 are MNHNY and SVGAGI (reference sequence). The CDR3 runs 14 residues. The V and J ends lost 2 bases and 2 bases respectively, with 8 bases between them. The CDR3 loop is CASSYRDTTDTQYF. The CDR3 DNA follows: TGTGCCAGCAGTTACCGGGACACCACAGATACGCAGTATTTT.

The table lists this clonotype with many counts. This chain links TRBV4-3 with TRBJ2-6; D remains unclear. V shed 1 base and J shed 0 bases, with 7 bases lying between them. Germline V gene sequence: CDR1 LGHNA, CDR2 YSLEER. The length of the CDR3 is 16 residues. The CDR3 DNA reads TGCGCCAGCAGCCAAGGGTCCCCCTCTGGGGCCAACGTCCTGACTTTC. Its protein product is CASSQGSPSGANVLTF.

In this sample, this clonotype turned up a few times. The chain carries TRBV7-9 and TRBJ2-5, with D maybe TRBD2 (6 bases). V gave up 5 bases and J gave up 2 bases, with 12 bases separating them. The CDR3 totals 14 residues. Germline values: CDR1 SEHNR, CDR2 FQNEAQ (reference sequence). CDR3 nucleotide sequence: TGTGCCAGCAGCCCCCGGAGGGATCAAGAGACCCAGTACTTC. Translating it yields CASSPRRDQETQYF.

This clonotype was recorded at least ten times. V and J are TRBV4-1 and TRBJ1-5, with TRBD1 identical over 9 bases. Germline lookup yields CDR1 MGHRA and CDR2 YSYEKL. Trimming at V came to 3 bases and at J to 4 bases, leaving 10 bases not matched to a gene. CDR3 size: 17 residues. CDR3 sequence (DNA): TGCGCCAGCAGCCAGAAACTATGGACAGGGGAGAATCAGCCCCAGCATTTT. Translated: CASSQKLWTGENQPQHF.

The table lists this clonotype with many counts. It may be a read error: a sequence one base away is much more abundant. Written as DNA, the CDR3 is TGTGCCAGCAGCTTAGGCCCAGAGACCCAGTACTTC. This sequence encodes CASSLGPETQYF. This rearrangement joins TRBV11-2 to TRBJ2-5; D remains ambiguous. The ends were cut back, 1 base at V and 4 bases at J, with 4 bases in the middle. Per germline, CDR1 SGHAT and CDR2 FQNNGV. The CDR3 is 12 residues long.